These 12 T cell receptor beta chains share one sample of origin, sequenced in a study of cytomegalovirus exposure and HLA in healthy donors. Primers: 60 Vbeta forward and 13 Jbeta reverse. Clones were sequenced by immunoSEQ multiplex PCR, and TCRdb holds only the in-frame ones, with some missing. The repertoire consists of some 110,000 clones, with 70% occurring once and the leading ten covering 8.5% to 9.5%. The sample was PBMCs. These receptors came from a man aged 25 to 40 in good health and CMV-seropositive.

The chain has TRBV12-2 and TRBJ1-1. TRBV12-2 is assigned pseudogene status. This CDR3 is 14 amino acids long. As DNA, the CDR3 is TGTGCAAGTCGCTTCCTGCGGGGGAACACTGAAGCTTTCTTT. Protein: CASRFLRGNTEAFF.

The chain is built from TRBV5-1 and TRBJ2-1; TRBD1 agrees at 10 bases. Germline V CDR1 and CDR2: SGHRS, YFSETQ. CDR3 length: 16 residues. With 3 bases clipped from V and 8 bases from J, the junction kept 11 bases outside the gene matches. The CDR3 is CASSSSTGGVIDEQFF. CDR3 nucleotides: TGCGCCAGCAGCTCCTCGACAGGGGGCGTCATCGATGAGCAGTTCTTC.

The chain uses TRBV7-9 and TRBJ2-7, with TRBD1 matching over 7 bases. The germline gives CDR1 SEHNR, CDR2 FQNEAQ (reference sequence). The CDR3 runs 15 residues. V trimming: 1 base; J trimming: 1 base; junction bases outside the gene matches: 4. CDR3 coding DNA: TGTGCCAGCAGCTTAGTTGGCAGGGGGTCCTACGAGCAGTACTTC. It is translated as CASSLVGRGSYEQYF.

This chain joins TRBV5-4 and TRBJ2-3; 11 positions match TRBD2. This CDR3 contains 15 residues. Germline V gives CDR1 SGHNT, CDR2 YYREEE (reference sequence). The ends lost 2 bases at V and 5 bases at J; junction bases unmatched: 4. The CDR3 nucleotides read TGTGCCAGCAGCTTTAGCGGGGGGGCCGGAGATACGCAGTATTTT. This encodes CASSFSGGAGDTQYF.

This clone has more than one count but fewer than ten. The chain carries TRBV6-6 and TRBJ1-3, with D maybe TRBD1 (6 bases). Per germline, CDR1 MNHNY and CDR2 SVGAGI (reference sequence). Trimming took off 4 bases at V and 4 bases at J, with 11 bases between the two ends. CDR3 length: 14 amino acids. The CDR3 protein is CASSLQGTGNTIYF. In DNA form, the CDR3 reads TGTGCCAGCAGTTTACAGGGAACCGGAAACACCATATATTTT.

The gene calls are TRBV19 and TRBJ2-3; 8 bases fit TRBD2. V was clipped by 1 base and J by 1 base; unmatched bases: 4. Germline V lookup: CDR1 LNHDA, CDR2 SQIVND (reference sequence). The CDR3 length is 16 residues. CDR3 nucleotides: TGTGCCAGTAGTATAGTAGGGCGGGAGGGCACAGATACGCAGTATTTT. Protein sequence: CASSIVGREGTDTQYF.

The chain recombines TRBV29-1 with TRBJ2-3, with TRBD1 as a possible D gene (6 bases). Trimming cost V 8 bases and J 4 bases, with 10 bases left between them. Germline CDR1 and CDR2: SQVTM and ANQGSEA. This CDR3 is 11 amino acids long. The CDR3 is CSSYRADTQYF. The CDR3 DNA follows: TGCAGCTCCTACAGGGCAGATACGCAGTATTTT.

The V gene is TRBV5-1, the J gene TRBJ2-3, with 7 bases identical to TRBD2. The CDR3 contains 15 residues. Unmatched junction bases numbered 7, after V lost 4 bases and J lost 2 bases. CDR1 and CDR2 from the germline V gene are SGHRS and YFSETQ. The DNA of the CDR3 is TGCGCCAGCAGCCCCATGAGCGGGGACACAGATACGCAGTATTTT. It translates to CASSPMSGDTDTQYF.

This chain joins TRBV7-2 and TRBJ2-1; D not certain. In germline, CDR1 is SGHTA, CDR2 FQGNSA. V shed 2 bases and J shed 4 bases, with 6 bases lying between them. This CDR3 contains 13 residues. DNA of the CDR3: TGTGCCAGCAGCTTAAACAGATACAATGAGCAGTTCTTC. Its translation: CASSLNRYNEQFF.

V usage is TRBV5-1 and J usage is TRBJ2-2; 7 positions agree with TRBD2. The CDR3 sequence is 15 residues long. Germline assignment: CDR1 SGHRS and CDR2 YFSETQ. The V segment lost 1 base and the J segment 5 bases; nucleotides outside the gene matches: 5. CDR3 in amino acids: CASSLQRDGTGELFF. CDR3 in DNA: TGCGCCAGCAGCTTGCAGCGGGATGGGACCGGGGAGCTGTTTTTT.

The chain uses TRBV13 and TRBJ2-7; possible D gene TRBD1, 6 bases. The CDR3 sequence is 13 residues long. The ends were cut back, 0 bases at V and 4 bases at J, with 7 bases in the middle. The V gene's germline CDR1 is PRHDT and CDR2 FYEKMQ (reference sequence). The CDR3, as DNA: TGTGCCAGCAGCTTAGGCAGGGGATACGAGCAGTACGTC. It yields the protein CASSLGRGYEQYV.

This clone was observed a few times. The chain couples TRBV7-9 to TRBJ1-2; D may be TRBD1 (5 bases). Germline V lookup: CDR1 SEHNR, CDR2 FQNEAQ (reference sequence). V was pared by 5 bases and J by 5 bases, with 15 bases between. CDR3 length equals 14 residues. The CDR3, as DNA: TGTGCCAGCAGCACTCGGGGGGATAGTTATGGCTACACCTTC. Translation: CASSTRGDSYGYTF.